This T cell receptor (beta chain) was observed in a study of T cell responses to AZD1222 COVID-19 vaccine. Study-wide results and caveats: Clonal diversity was possibly underestimated; the donors were predominantly white British and more often female.

Sequencing was performed with immunoSEQ multiplex PCR; in TCRdb, only in-frame clones are kept and a portion is missing. The sample lists 95,000 to 150,000 clones; 85% to 90% were seen once. The V gene lost 5 bases and the J gene lost 1 base, with 8 bases spanning the gap. There are 13 residues in the CDR3. Germline assignment: CDR1 KGHDR and CDR2 SFDVKD. Notes on this clone: Its antigen remains unknown.

Sequencing was performed on peripheral blood, taken on day 0 of AZD1222 vaccination. The receptor was isolated from an adult in good health. The V gene is TRBV24-1, the J gene TRBJ2-7; no reliable D call. The CDR3 coding sequence is TGTGCCACCAGTGGCCAGAAGTCCTACGAGCAGTACTTC. Encoded protein: CATSGQKSYEQYF.